A selection of T cell receptor beta chains follows, all from one sample in a study of neurological immune-mediated disorders. One entry per CDR3 protein, called by TCRdb with MiXCR from the 5' RACE reads. This sample has 80,000 or so distinct CDR3 sequences, with roughly 9.9% found just once. Material: PBMCs. These receptors all stem from a man in his forties or fifties in good health. The CDR3 runs from the conserved cysteine through the conserved F or W. D genes are given only for firm matches. Clone size is not always given. Where it is, it says once, few, many or a class for expanded clones.

cdr3_length j_call clone_size v_call d_call cdr3_nt cdr3_aa
18 TRBJ1-3 many TRBV10-3 - TGTGCCATCAGTGACGTAGGAACAAACCTTTACTCTGGAAACACCATATATTTT CAISDVGTNLYSGNTIYF
15 TRBJ2-7 many TRBV5-1 TRBD2 TGCGCCAGCAGCTGGGGGGGTACTAGCGGATACGAGCAGTACTTC CASSWGGTSGYEQYF
18 TRBJ2-3 many TRBV6-1 TRBD2 TGTGCCAGCAGTGACTACCCCCGGGACTATCTTAGCACAGATACGCAGTATTTT CASSDYPRDYLSTDTQYF
15 TRBJ1-1 few TRBV7-8 TRBD1 TGTGCCAGCAGCCGACAGGGACGGATGAACACTGAAGCTTTCTTT CASSRQGRMNTEAFF
14 TRBJ2-7 many TRBV5-1 - TGCGCCAGCAGCTTGGCAAGGTTGGGGCTCGAGCAGTACTTC CASSLARLGLEQYF
15 TRBJ2-1 many TRBV2 TRBD2 TGTGCCAGCAGTTCTACCGGGACTAGTCCCAAGGAGCAGTTCTTC CASSSTGTSPKEQFF
14 TRBJ1-2 many TRBV7-3 - TGTGCCAGCAGCTTAGTCGGAGGGGGCTATGGCTACACCTTC CASSLVGGGYGYTF
17 TRBJ2-4 many TRBV4-1 - TGCGCCAGCAGCCAAGAGGTCCGGGGGCTAGCCAAAAACATTCAGTACTTC CASSQEVRGLAKNIQYF
15 TRBJ2-3 many TRBV4-2 TRBD1 TGTGCCAGCAGCCCTGGCGGTCAGGGGGAGGATACGCAGTATTTT CASSPGGQGEDTQYF
15 TRBJ2-1 many TRBV15 TRBD1 TGTGCCACCAGCAGCAGAAGGGACAGGGTCGATGAGCAGTTCTTC CATSSRRDRVDEQFF
16 TRBJ2-5 many TRBV18 - TGTGCCAGCTCGAGCCTTGGCTATCCGGAACAAGAGACCCAGTACTTC CASSSLGYPEQETQYF
13 TRBJ2-3 many TRBV20-1 TRBD2 TGCAGTGCTAGGGGGCTAGCGGGGCTTACGCAGTATTTT CSARGLAGLTQYF
15 TRBJ2-7 - TRBV21-1 - TGTGCCAGCAGCAAATCCCGGACGAGAGGATACGAGCAGTACTTC CASSKSRTRGYEQYF
15 TRBJ2-7 - TRBV20-1 - TGCAGTGCTAGAGGACCCAGCGGCTCCACTTACGAGCAGTACTTC CSARGPSGSTYEQYF
15 TRBJ2-1 many TRBV9 - TGTGCCAGCAGCGTAGTGGGCGGCTCCTACAATGAGCAGTTCTTC CASSVVGGSYNEQFF
14 TRBJ2-3 many TRBV30 TRBD2 TGTGCCTGGGGGCCAGCGGGGGGCACAGATACGCAGTATTTT CAWGPAGGTDTQYF
14 TRBJ2-1 many TRBV10-3 - TGTGCCATCAGTGGCGGGGAGTCCTACAATGAGCAGTTCTTC CAISGGESYNEQFF
17 TRBJ2-5 many TRBV5-1 TRBD2 TGCGCCAGCAGCTTGACATTGTCGCTAGCGGGGGAAGAGACCCAGTACTTC CASSLTLSLAGEETQYF
15 TRBJ1-5 many TRBV18 - TGTGCCAGCTCACCCTCCAGGACAGTCAATCAGCCCCAGCATTTT CASSPSRTVNQPQHF
15 TRBJ1-6 many TRBV30 TRBD1 TGTGCCTGGAGTCATACAGGGGTGTATAATTCACCCCTCCACTTT CAWSHTGVYNSPLHF
15 TRBJ1-6 - TRBV12-3/TRBV12-4 - TGTGCCAGCAGTTTTCGGCAGGCTCAACTTTCACCCCTCCACTTT CASSFRQAQLSPLHF
15 TRBJ2-1 many TRBV7-9 TRBD1 TGTGCCAGCACACCCGGGACAGGGGGCATCGATGAGCAGTTCTTC CASTPGTGGIDEQFF
14 TRBJ1-2 many TRBV12-3/TRBV12-4 - TGTGCCAGCAGTTTGATCCCCAAAGCCCATGGCTACACCTTC CASSLIPKAHGYTF
16 TRBJ2-1 many TRBV5-1 - TGCGCCAGCAGCTTAAGGGGGAAGAACTCCTACAATGAGCAGTTCTTC CASSLRGKNSYNEQFF
14 TRBJ1-1 many TRBV29-1 - TGCAGCGTTGTTCCCCAGGGAGGGAACACTGAAGCTTTCTTT CSVVPQGGNTEAFF
15 TRBJ1-2 many TRBV5-5 - TGTGCCAGCAGCACCTTGACCGGGGTCAACTATGGCTACACCTTC CASSTLTGVNYGYTF
15 TRBJ1-2 many TRBV6-5 - TGTGCCAGCAGTCTAAGACTTTCTATTAACTATGGCTACACCTTC CASSLRLSINYGYTF
15 TRBJ2-5 few TRBV10-2 - TGCGCCAGCAGTGAGTCGAATCTTTCCCAAGAGACCCAGTACTTC CASSESNLSQETQYF
14 TRBJ1-1 - TRBV7-9 - TGTGCCATCCGTGTGGGGAGATTGAACACTGAAGCTTTCTTT CAIRVGRLNTEAFF
16 TRBJ1-4 many TRBV7-6 TRBD1 TGTGCCAGCAGCCTGAGACAGGGAAGGGCTAATGAAAAACTGTTTTTT CASSLRQGRANEKLFF
14 TRBJ2-3 few TRBV10-3 - TGTGCCATCAGGAAGACAGCTAGCACAGATACGCAGTATTTT CAIRKTASTDTQYF
14 TRBJ1-2 - TRBV4-1 - TGCGCCAGCAGCCAGAGGAGCAGGGTGAAGGGCTACACCTTC CASSQRSRVKGYTF
15 TRBJ2-7 many TRBV4-3 TRBD1 TGCGCCAGCAGCCAGGTCAGGGGGTTCGCCTACGAGCAGTACTTC CASSQVRGFAYEQYF
16 TRBJ2-7 many TRBV7-2 TRBD2 TGTGCCAGCAGCTCCAACAAAGCGGGGCCCCGCTACGAGCAGTACTTC CASSSNKAGPRYEQYF
20 TRBJ2-1 many TRBV7-2 TRBD2 TGTGCCAGCAGCTTAGATAGGGGATGGACTAGCGGGGACCTCTACAATGAGCAGTTCTTC CASSLDRGWTSGDLYNEQFF
16 TRBJ2-6 - TRBV5-1 - TGCGCCAGCAGCTTGGAGCGTTCCTCTGGGGCCAACGTCCTGACTTTC CASSLERSSGANVLTF
14 TRBJ2-7 many TRBV6-5 - TGTGCCAGCAGTTACTCGGGGGCACGGCCGGAGCAGTACTTC CASSYSGARPEQYF
13 TRBJ1-5 - TRBV30 - TGTGCCTGGAGTTTGGCGGTCAATCAGCCCCAGCATTTT CAWSLAVNQPQHF
15 TRBJ2-3 many TRBV12-3/TRBV12-4 - TGTGCCAGCAGCCCCGGACCCTTACCCACAGATACGCAGTATTTT CASSPGPLPTDTQYF
13 TRBJ1-2 - TRBV12-3/TRBV12-4 - TGTGCCAGCAGACCCCCGAGTTGGGATGGCTACACCTTC CASRPPSWDGYTF